This T cell receptor beta chain was documented in a study of identical twins. A single record per CDR3 protein comes from TCRdb applying MiXCR to the 5' RACE reads. The data contain 550,000 to 700,000 distinct CDR3 sequences, about 20% of them seen just once; the ten biggest clones take up roughly 4%. The CDR3 totals 14 residues. Per germline, CDR1 SEHNR and CDR2 FQNEAQ (reference sequence). The V segment lost 2 bases and the J segment 7 bases; nucleotides outside the gene matches: 4. This clonotype was seen a handful of times. The sample was also reused in another study, on T cells expressing NK-cell markers.

This receptor was taken from a young woman in good health. The chain employs TRBV7-9 and TRBJ2-1; 8 nucleotides agree with TRBD2. The sample consisted of PBMCs. CDR3 residues: CASSLRGGQNEQFF. Here the CDR3 DNA reads TGTGCCAGCAGCTTACGGGGGGGGCAGAATGAGCAGTTCTTC.